The T cell receptor beta chain described here comes from a study of T-cell reconstitution after alpha-beta-depleted transplantation in children. Notes on the study in general: At day 60, the high TCRbeta diversity found in some patients originated from recipient T cells and thymic progenitors that had survived. In patients about two months after transplant, alpha-beta T cells reportedly arose from several hundred expanded graft clones. Newly produced T cells mostly provided counts and TCRbeta diversity after one year, as hyperexpanded clones declined.

Unique molecular identifiers were incorporated into the prepared TCRbeta library. Each CDR3 protein gets one entry after TCRdb re-called the PCR reads with MiXCR. This sample has fewer than 700,000 distinct CDR3 sequences, with over 10% found just once. This clonotype was found once. No antigen is known for it. The TCR comes from a male patient younger than 18 who had a stem cell transplant for acute myeloid leukemia, so the T cells may come from the graft donor. This specimen was PBMCs, mostly from graft donor cells, taken 360 days after TCRalphabeta/CD19-depleted stem cell transplant.

The CDR3 here is CASSQNPRQGVPLEQYF. CDR3 coding DNA: TGCGCCAGCAGTCAAAATCCTAGACAGGGGGTGCCGCTGGAGCAGTACTTC. This sequence joins TRBV23-1 and TRBJ2-7, with 9 nucleotides matching TRBD1. TRBV23-1 is placed among ORFs of uncertain function. After removal of 2 bases from V and 7 bases from J, the junction contained 15 bases not matched to a gene. This CDR3 contains 17 residues.